These T cell receptor beta chains were read from a single sample in a study of shared clonotypes between healthy human individuals. Sequencing used immunoSEQ multiplex PCR; TCRdb keeps in-frame clones, though not all of them. The profile shows approximately 940,000 clones, around three quarters of them singletons. Sequencing was done on a sample of memory CD4+ T cells sorted from blood. The receptor set was obtained from a man aged 18 to 29 in good health. CDR3s include the opening cysteine and the closing phenylalanine or tryptophan. A D gene is named only where the DNA matches it firmly. For some rows the clone size is stated as once, few or many, or as a class when expanded; others skip it.

v_call	j_call	cdr3_length	clone_size	d_call	cdr3_nt	cdr3_aa
TRBV14	TRBJ2-7	12	.	.	TGTGCCAGCAGCCAAGAGGACTACGAGCAGTACTTC	CASSQEDYEQYF
TRBV29-1	TRBJ1-1	13	.	.	TGCAGCGTTGGGACAGCTATGAACACTGAAGCTTTCTTT	CSVGTAMNTEAFF
TRBV18	TRBJ1-5	13	.	.	TGTGCCAGCTCACCGGCTGTTAATCAGCCCCAGCATTTT	CASSPAVNQPQHF
TRBV7-3	TRBJ2-3	15	.	.	TGTGCCAGCAGCTTAGACAGCGCTAGCACAGATACGCAGTATTTT	CASSLDSASTDTQYF
TRBV9	TRBJ2-5	14	.	.	TGTGCCAGCAGCCCAAATGACCGAGTGACGACCCAGTACTTC	CASSPNDRVTTQYF
TRBV27	TRBJ1-1	14	.	.	TGTGCCAGCAGTTTTTTAGGGCCTAACACTGAAGCTTTCTTT	CASSFLGPNTEAFF
TRBV5-1	TRBJ2-7	14	.	.	TGCGCCAGCAGCTTGGAAGGGATCCCCTACGAGCAGTACTTC	CASSLEGIPYEQYF
TRBV4-1	TRBJ2-5	13	.	.	TGCGCCAGCAGCCAAGCCACCCAAGAGACCCAGTACTTC	CASSQATQETQYF
TRBV11-2	TRBJ1-1	14	.	TRBD1	TGTGCCAGCAGCGCGGGACAGGGGATGACTGAAGCTTTCTTT	CASSAGQGMTEAFF
TRBV19	TRBJ2-3	19	.	TRBD2	TGTGCCAGTAGTATAGATTCGGGTACGGCGGGAGGGTTCAGAGATACGCAGTATTTT	CASSIDSGTAGGFRDTQYF
TRBV25-1	TRBJ1-2	11	.	.	TGTGCCAGCAGTGACGGGACCGGCTACACCTTC	CASSDGTGYTF
TRBV19	TRBJ1-5	15	.	TRBD1	TGTGCCAGTAGTATAAACCCCGACAGGGTTCAGCCCCAGCATTTT	CASSINPDRVQPQHF
TRBV30	TRBJ1-2	13	few	.	TGTGCCTGGAGTGTCGCGGGTAACTATGGCTACACCTTC	CAWSVAGNYGYTF
TRBV10-3	TRBJ1-3	15	.	.	TGTGCCATCAGTGAGTGGCCAGACTCTGGAAACACCATATATTTT	CAISEWPDSGNTIYF
TRBV6-1	TRBJ1-5	15	few	TRBD1	TGTGCCAGCAGTGTGACAGGGTATAGCAATCAGCCCCAGCATTTT	CASSVTGYSNQPQHF
TRBV27	TRBJ2-2	16	once	TRBD1	TGTGCCAGCAGCCGAAGACAGGGTGGAGATGGCGGGGAGCTGTTTTTT	CASSRRQGGDGGELFF
TRBV7-2	TRBJ1-2	18	few	TRBD1	TGTGCCAGCAGCTTACAGCGGACAGGGATACGTGCAGACTATGGCTACACCTTC	CASSLQRTGIRADYGYTF
TRBV9	TRBJ1-1	13	.	.	TGTGCCAGCAGCGTAGATAAGGACACTGAAGCTTTCTTT	CASSVDKDTEAFF
TRBV18	TRBJ1-1	18	.	TRBD1	TGTGCCAGCTCACCAGTCCATCGCCTCGGACAGGGGGCCATTGAAGCTTTCTTT	CASSPVHRLGQGAIEAFF
TRBV11-2	TRBJ2-1	17	.	.	TGTGCCAGCAGCTTAGGCCTGTCTGGGGGGCATTACAATGAGCAGTTCTTC	CASSLGLSGGHYNEQFF
TRBV2	TRBJ2-3	17	.	.	TGTGCCAGCAGTGGGCTTACTAGCTTCCCCGGTGCAGATACGCAGTATTTT	CASSGLTSFPGADTQYF
TRBV6-6	TRBJ2-1	12	.	.	TGTGCCAGCAGCCAACAGGTTAATGAGCAGTTCTTC	CASSQQVNEQFF
TRBV30	TRBJ1-6	17	.	.	TGTGCCTGGAGTACAACAGGCGCTTGGGGGTATAATTCACCCCTCCACTTT	CAWSTTGAWGYNSPLHF
TRBV28	TRBJ1-2	12	few	.	TGTGCCAGCAGTTACGGGATCCATGGCTACACCTTC	CASSYGIHGYTF
TRBV7-7	TRBJ2-1	16	.	TRBD2	TGTGCTAGCAGCTTAGCGGGACTAGCGGATAACAATGAGCAGTTCTTC	CASSLAGLADNNEQFF
TRBV7-9	TRBJ1-2	13	once	TRBD1	TGTGCCAGCAGCCTACAGGGGAACTATGGCTACACCTTC	CASSLQGNYGYTF
TRBV27	TRBJ1-5	18	many	.	TGTGCCAGCAGTTCCCCAGGGCCAGCGCATTATAGCAATCAGCCCCAGCATTTT	CASSSPGPAHYSNQPQHF
TRBV29-1	TRBJ2-1	14	.	.	TGCAGCGCCATTGGGGACGTTGGGTACAATGAGCAGTTCTTC	CSAIGDVGYNEQFF
TRBV5-4	TRBJ1-1	17	few	.	TGTGCCAGCAGCCCGAACCCGGGGCAGGGGCGTGAGACTGAAGCTTTCTTT	CASSPNPGQGRETEAFF
TRBV7-2	TRBJ2-7	14	.	TRBD1	TGTGCCAGCAGCTTAGTGCAGGGGGCCTACGAGCAGTACTTC	CASSLVQGAYEQYF
TRBV11-2	TRBJ1-5	14	.	TRBD1	TGTGCCAGCAGCTTTGACAGGGATTTTCAGCCCCAGCATTTT	CASSFDRDFQPQHF
TRBV30	TRBJ1-1	15	.	TRBD1	TGTGCCTGGAGTAGGGGACAGGGGAGCTTCACTGAAGCTTTCTTT	CAWSRGQGSFTEAFF
TRBV6-5	TRBJ1-6	14	few	.	TGTGCCAGCAGACCTCAGGGGTCGGGATCACCCCTCCACTTT	CASRPQGSGSPLHF
TRBV28	TRBJ1-2	14	.	TRBD1	TGTGCCAGCAAAAATACAGGGGGCGGCTATGGCTACACCTTC	CASKNTGGGYGYTF
TRBV30	TRBJ1-5	15	.	.	TGTGCCTGGAATGTTATGGTCAGACCAGGTCAGCCCCAGCATTTT	CAWNVMVRPGQPQHF
TRBV30	TRBJ1-2	19	.	TRBD1	TGTGCCTGGAGTCCCATATACCGTTGGACAGGGGTAGCTAACTATGGCTACACCTTC	CAWSPIYRWTGVANYGYTF
TRBV6-1	TRBJ2-1	12	few	TRBD1	TGTGCCAGCAGTGATACACAGGGGGTTCGGTTCTTC	CASSDTQGVRFF
TRBV30	TRBJ1-2	12	.	.	TGTGCCTGGGCTCACGTGTCGGGGCACTGCACCTTC	CAWAHVSGHCTF
TRBV7-2	TRBJ2-7	15	.	TRBD2	TGTGCCAGCAGCCGGGGGGGGAGCGGGAGTAGCGAGCAGTACTTC	CASSRGGSGSSEQYF
TRBV10-2	TRBJ1-3	13	.	.	TGCGCCAGCAGTGAACAGGCCGGAAACACCATATATTTT	CASSEQAGNTIYF